Reported below is one TCR beta chain. What it recognizes is unknown. Unique molecular identifiers featured in how the TCRbeta library was prepared. TCRdb re-derived calls from the PCR reads in MiXCR, one entry per CDR3 protein. The sample has about 250,000 distinct CDR3 sequences; under 30% are singletons. This CDR3 has 11 residues. The germline CDR1 and CDR2 sequences are ENHRY and SYGVKD. Between the trimmed V and J ends, which lost 2 bases and 4 bases, there was a span of 3 bases. This specimen belongs to a study of T-cell reconstitution after alpha-beta-depleted transplantation in children. Whole-study findings and limits: T-cell counts and diversity at one year following transplant were attributed mainly to newly produced T cells.

The TCR comes from a female patient aged 2-10 years who had a stem cell transplant for congenital amegakaryocytic thrombocytopenia, so the T cells may come from the graft donor. The starting material was PBMCs, mostly from graft donor cells, obtained 360 days after TCRalphabeta/CD19-depleted stem cell transplant. The rearrangement links TRBV10-3 to TRBJ2-7; D ambiguous. CDR3 in DNA: TGTGCCATCAGTGAGGGTTACGAGCAGTACTTC. Translating gives CAISEGYEQYF.